The T cell receptor beta chain under discussion was sequenced for a study of Tregs in tolerant kidney transplant recipients. CDR1 is SEHNR, CDR2 FQNEAQ, per germline (reference sequence). The length of the CDR3 is 18 residues. Trimming stripped 6 bases from V and 2 bases from J, with 20 bases between. With regard to this clone: Its antigen is unknown.

Before regulatory T cell sorting, thawed PBMCs rested overnight at 37°C in 150 to 250 IU/ml IL-2. Study-wide points: For some patients, primers changed over time, blocking nucleotide-level comparison. The most relevant donor-specific Treg TCRbeta repertoire apparently came from expansion with activated donor B cells. Validation in larger populations is needed because few patients were studied.

The repertoire was sequenced with immunoSEQ multiplex PCR; TCRdb's copy has only in-frame clones and lacks some. Among approximately 66,000 clones, 70% to 90% were seen once, and the ten largest hold approximately 2.1%. V gene TRBV7-9 combines with J gene TRBJ2-6; possible D gene TRBD1, 5 bases. This clonotype was obtained from a human donor who received a combined kidney and bone marrow transplant. The material was Tregs from blood, obtained before the transplant. The DNA for the CDR3 is TGTGCCAGCAGTCCGGTGGCAGGGCGATCCCCTGGGGCCAACGTCCTGACTTTC. This encodes CASSPVAGRSPGANVLTF.